This passage covers 29 T cell receptor beta chains from one sample sequenced in a study of shared clonotypes between healthy human individuals. The data were produced by immunoSEQ multiplex PCR, yet TCRdb's version contains in-frame clones alone and is incomplete. The repertoire has some 2 million clones, 90% to 95% of them found once; the top ten carry 0.13%. The specimen was naive CD4+ T cells sorted from blood. Subset noted: CD45RA+ positively selected. Source of these receptors: a man younger than 35 in good health.

V usage is TRBV10-3 and J usage is TRBJ2-1; TRBD2 aligns across 7 bases. V lost 6 bases to trimming and J lost 4 bases; unmatched junction nucleotides: 9. Germline lookup yields CDR1 ENHRY and CDR2 SYGVKD. The CDR3 covers 15 residues. CDR3 bases: TGTGCCATCAGGGCAACTAGCGTCGGATACAATGAGCAGTTCTTC. Protein sequence: CAIRATSVGYNEQFF.

The CDR3 region has the DNA TGTGCCAGCAGCTTGAGAGGGGGACGTATAGAAAAACTGTTTTTT. As protein: CASSLRGGRIEKLFF. V usage is TRBV5-4 and J usage is TRBJ1-4, with D possibly TRBD1 on 6 matching bases. V lost 1 base and J lost 8, with 15 bases in between. Per germline, CDR1 SGHNT and CDR2 YYREEE (reference sequence). The CDR3 length is 15 residues.

The chain combines TRBV6-5 with TRBJ2-5; the match to TRBD1 covers 7 bases. This CDR3 region has 16 residues. CDR1 is MNHEY and CDR2 is SVGAGI in the germline V gene. The J segment lost 2 bases and the V segment lost 2 bases, leaving 8 bases of the junction unmatched. In DNA, the CDR3 is TGTGCCAGCAGTTACGGTCCAGGGGGTGGTCAAGAGACCCAGTACTTC. Translated, it gives CASSYGPGGGQETQYF.

Concerning this clone itself: Other DNA sequences of this sample code for an identical CDR3. The gene calls are TRBV10-3 and TRBJ2-3; D unresolved. Germline assignment: CDR1 ENHRY and CDR2 SYGVKD. The CDR3 sequence is 12 residues long. The ends were cut back, 4 bases at V and 6 bases at J, with 8 bases in the middle. The CDR3 DNA reads as TGTGCCATCAGTGTTACTGGTGATACGCAGTATTTT. This sequence encodes CAISVTGDTQYF.

The rearrangement uses TRBV5-6 and TRBJ1-1, with D tentatively TRBD1 (5 bases). Trimming left V 4 bases short and J 11 bases short, with 21 bases between. The CDR3 length is 14 residues. Germline-derived CDR1 and CDR2 are SGHDT and YYEEEE. CDR3 sequence reads: CASSKWGLTEAAFF. For the CDR3, the DNA is TGTGCCAGCAGCAAATGGGGACTTACCGAGGCGGCTTTCTTT.

V gene TRBV2 combines with J gene TRBJ2-1; D possibly corresponds to TRBD2 (5 bases). CDR1 and CDR2 from the germline V gene are SNHLY and FYNNEI. Deletions cut 3 bases from V and 8 bases from J, with 8 bases between. This CDR3 region has 12 residues. The CDR3 coding sequence is TGTGCCAGCAGTGAGAATAGCGATGAGCAGTTCTTC. This encodes CASSENSDEQFF.

This clone was picked up one time. The chain recombines TRBV4-3 with TRBJ2-7, with 7 nucleotides matching TRBD2. The V segment lost 4 bases and the J segment 11 bases; nucleotides outside the gene matches: 8. The CDR3 spans 12 residues. The V gene's germline CDR1 is LGHNA and CDR2 YSLEER. CDR3 sequence (DNA): TGCGCCAGCAGCCTGACTGGTGGGGGGGAGTACTTC. It translates to CASSLTGGGEYF.

The table lists this clone with a count of one. DNA for the CDR3: TGTGCCAGCAGTGACACGGTTAACTATTCACCCCTCCACTTT. It specifies CASSDTVNYSPLHF. The gene calls are TRBV28 and TRBJ1-6; D gene ambiguous. CDR1 MDHEN and CDR2 SYDVKM come from the germline V gene. Trimming removed 5 bases from V and 8 bases from J, with 13 bases in between. CDR3 length: 14 residues.

This chain links TRBV5-1 with TRBJ2-1; 9 bases align to TRBD1. CDR1 is SGHRS, CDR2 YFSETQ, per germline. The trim removed 3 bases at V and 7 bases at J, leaving 8 bases unmatched. The CDR3 consists of 15 residues. DNA for the CDR3: TGCGCCAGCAGCTGGGGGGACAGGGAGGGAAATGAGCAGTTCTTC. Translated, it gives CASSWGDREGNEQFF.

With respect to this clone: The identical CDR3 is also encoded by other nucleotide sequences in the sample. The rearrangement joins TRBV7-3 to TRBJ2-3, with D possibly matching TRBD1 (5 bases). The CDR3 spans 14 residues. Germline V gene lookup returns CDR1 SGHTA and CDR2 FQGTGA. The V end lost 5 bases, the J end lost 0 bases, and 9 bases lay between the germline ends. CDR3 residues: CASSPQGSTDTQYF. DNA of the CDR3: TGTGCCAGCAGCCCCCAGGGCAGCACAGATACGCAGTATTTT.

This clone was counted a single time. The chain has TRBV6-6 and TRBJ1-2, with 7 bases fitting TRBD1. V lost 0 bases, J lost 5 bases, and 9 bases stayed unmatched. The germline V gene encodes CDR1 MNHNY and CDR2 SVGAGI (reference sequence). The length of the CDR3 is 16 residues. The CDR3 DNA reads TGTGCCAGCAGTTACTCGATGGTGGGGACAGTATATGGCTACACCTTC. It yields the protein CASSYSMVGTVYGYTF.

This chain connects TRBV6-1 to TRBJ2-7; 9 bases fit TRBD1. Germline CDR1 and CDR2: MNHNS and SASEGT. Losses at the gene ends were 2 bases for V and 4 bases for J; bases not matched to a gene: 3. This CDR3 comprises 14 residues. CDR3 sequence reads: CASSETDRGYEQYF. The CDR3 bases are TGTGCCAGCAGTGAAACGGACAGGGGATACGAGCAGTACTTC.

CDR3 in amino acids: CASSLDAQGGGETQYF. The DNA for the CDR3 is TGCGCCAGCAGCTTGGATGCCCAGGGAGGAGGGGAGACCCAGTACTTC. The V gene is TRBV5-1, the J gene TRBJ2-5, with D tentatively TRBD2 (6 bases). Germline CDR1 and CDR2: SGHRS and YFSETQ. V was trimmed by 0 bases and J by 5 bases, leaving 17 bases between them. The CDR3 is 16 amino acids.

J is TRBJ1-2 and V is TRBV6-6; D not certain. Germline V gene lookup returns CDR1 MNHNY and CDR2 SVGAGI (reference sequence). This CDR3 is built from 16 residues. V was shortened by 2 bases and J by 5 bases, with 18 bases between the two germline ends. This chain's CDR3 is CASSYKAWGGDYGYTF. The CDR3 nucleotides are TGTGCCAGCAGTTACAAGGCTTGGGGAGGAGATTATGGCTACACCTTC.

In this sample, this clone turned up once. This chain uses TRBV5-4 with TRBJ2-7; perhaps TRBD2 as D (7 bases). Trimming left V 2 bases short and J 2 bases short, with 14 bases between. This CDR3 region has 15 residues. CDR1 and CDR2 from the germline V gene are SGHNT and YYREEE (reference sequence). This CDR3 reads CASSLGGGDAYEQYF. The DNA for the CDR3 is TGTGCCAGCAGCTTAGGCGGGGGCGACGCCTACGAGCAGTACTTC.

The chain carries TRBV7-9 and TRBJ1-4; 9 bases are a match to TRBD1. Germline CDR1 and CDR2: SEHNR and FQNEAQ (reference sequence). The CDR3 totals 15 residues. Unmatched junction bases numbered 5, after V lost 2 bases and J lost 7 bases. Written as DNA, the CDR3 is TGTGCCAGCAGCTTAACGGGACAGGGTGGTGAAAAACTGTTTTTT. Its translation: CASSLTGQGGEKLFF.

Remarks on this clone: Other DNA sequences within the sample encode an identical CDR3. The chain combines TRBV7-9 with TRBJ1-6; tentative D call: TRBD1 (6 bases). The CDR3 length is 15 residues. Trimming took 3 bases from V and 5 from J, leaving 11 bases between them. From germline, CDR1 is SEHNR and CDR2 FQNEAQ (reference sequence). CDR3 sequence: CASSFVQGNNSPLHF. DNA for the CDR3: TGTGCCAGCAGCTTCGTACAGGGTAATAATTCACCCCTCCACTTT.

The gene calls are TRBV10-1 and TRBJ2-1, with 8 bases aligning to TRBD1. This CDR3 is 14 amino acids long. CDR1 and CDR2 (germline): WNHNN, SYGVQD (reference sequence). The ends lost 5 bases at V and 6 bases at J; junction bases unmatched: 6. CDR3 protein: CASSLQGAGNEQFF. CDR3 nucleotide sequence: TGCGCCAGCAGTCTCCAGGGGGCGGGCAATGAGCAGTTCTTC.

This chain links TRBV5-6 with TRBJ2-1; TRBD2 matches at 10 bases. With 4 bases clipped from V and 4 bases from J, the junction kept 5 bases outside the gene matches. This CDR3 is 15 amino acids long. The germline CDR1 and CDR2 sequences are SGHDT and YYEEEE. CDR3 sequence (DNA): TGTGCCAGCAGCCTCGGACTAGCGGTTTACAATGAGCAGTTCTTC. Encoded protein: CASSLGLAVYNEQFF.

This rearrangement joins TRBV25-1 to TRBJ2-1, with a tentative D call TRBD1 (5 bases). The V gene's germline CDR1 is MGHDK and CDR2 SYGVNS. Trimming left V 5 bases short and J 5 bases short, with 13 bases between. CDR3 length: 14 amino acids. This CDR3 reads CASSSRERDNEQFF. The CDR3 region has the DNA TGTGCCAGCAGTTCCAGGGAAAGGGACAATGAGCAGTTCTTC.

This clone was recorded only once. The chain links TRBV5-1 to TRBJ2-3; D not resolved. Germline loops: CDR1 SGHRS, CDR2 YFSETQ. The CDR3 sequence is 14 residues long. Trimming left V 4 bases short and J 6 bases short, with 15 bases between. The CDR3 DNA reads TGCGCCAGCAGCCTCTCGACACCCAGGGATACGCAGTATTTT. Its protein product is CASSLSTPRDTQYF.

The genes are TRBV6-1 and TRBJ2-7; D may be TRBD2 (6 bases). The CDR3 runs 13 residues. Trimming left V 3 bases short and J 6 bases short, with 12 bases between. Germline CDR1 is MNHNS and CDR2 is SASEGT. This CDR3 is CASSDLLEGEQYF. The DNA of the CDR3 is TGTGCCAGCAGTGACCTTCTGGAGGGCGAGCAGTACTTC.

This chain uses TRBV10-3 with TRBJ2-1; D gene unclear. Looked up from germline, CDR1 is ENHRY and CDR2 is SYGVKD. CDR3 length: 15 amino acids. With 6 bases removed from V and 0 bases from J, the gap between germline ends came to 12 bases. This chain's CDR3 is CAISLQFSSYNEQFF. The CDR3 DNA sequence: TGTGCCATCAGCCTTCAGTTCAGCTCCTACAATGAGCAGTTCTTC.

The chain uses TRBV30 and TRBJ1-4; TRBD1 matches at 7 bases. Per the germline V gene, CDR1 is GTSNPN and CDR2 is SVGIG (reference sequence). V lost 3 bases, J lost 1 base, and 2 bases stayed unmatched. This CDR3 has 14 amino acids. The CDR3 loop reads CAWSTGVTNEKLFF. The CDR3 DNA reads as TGTGCCTGGAGCACAGGGGTAACTAATGAAAAACTGTTTTTT.

V usage is TRBV10-3 and J usage is TRBJ1-1; TRBD1 might be the D (6 bases). The V and J ends lost 10 bases and 1 base respectively, with 16 bases between them. The CDR3 runs 14 residues. Germline CDR1 is ENHRY and CDR2 is SYGVKD. CDR3 nucleotide sequence: TGTGCCACCCACAGGGAGGGCAAGAACACTGAAGCTTTCTTT. This sequence encodes CATHREGKNTEAFF.

Note on this clone: Within the sample, other DNA sequences also encode this same CDR3. The V call is TRBV30, the J call TRBJ2-5; 7 positions match TRBD1. Germline CDR1 is GTSNPN and CDR2 is SVGIG (reference sequence). The J segment lost 5 bases and the V segment lost 0 bases, leaving 6 bases of the junction unmatched. The CDR3 consists of 14 residues. This CDR3 reads CAWSVLQGGETQYF. CDR3 nucleotide sequence: TGTGCCTGGAGTGTACTGCAAGGGGGCGAGACCCAGTACTTC.

V gene TRBV30 combines with J gene TRBJ2-5; no clear D. Per the germline V gene, CDR1 is GTSNPN and CDR2 is SVGIG (reference sequence). The length of the CDR3 is 12 residues. V was shortened by 5 bases and J by 4 bases, with 11 bases between the two germline ends. The chain's CDR3 is CAWWGSGETQYF. The CDR3 DNA sequence: TGTGCCTGGTGGGGTTCGGGAGAGACCCAGTACTTC.

The V call is TRBV6-5, the J call TRBJ1-2; TRBD1 might be the D (5 bases). This CDR3 has 13 amino acids. The germline gives CDR1 MNHEY, CDR2 SVGAGI. Trimming took 2 bases from V and 9 from J, leaving 13 bases between them. The CDR3: CASSYDRTQSYTF. Written as DNA, the CDR3 is TGTGCCAGCAGTTACGACAGAACCCAGAGCTACACCTTC.

The gene calls are TRBV30 and TRBJ2-1; TRBD2 agrees at 14 bases. V lost 3 bases, J lost 15 bases, and 13 bases stayed unmatched. The CDR3 extends over 15 amino acids. Germline V gene lookup returns CDR1 GTSNPN and CDR2 SVGIG (reference sequence). The chain's CDR3 is CAWSGTSGGPRKVFF. The CDR3 DNA reads as TGTGCCTGGAGCGGGACTAGCGGGGGCCCCCGAAAAGTGTTCTTC.